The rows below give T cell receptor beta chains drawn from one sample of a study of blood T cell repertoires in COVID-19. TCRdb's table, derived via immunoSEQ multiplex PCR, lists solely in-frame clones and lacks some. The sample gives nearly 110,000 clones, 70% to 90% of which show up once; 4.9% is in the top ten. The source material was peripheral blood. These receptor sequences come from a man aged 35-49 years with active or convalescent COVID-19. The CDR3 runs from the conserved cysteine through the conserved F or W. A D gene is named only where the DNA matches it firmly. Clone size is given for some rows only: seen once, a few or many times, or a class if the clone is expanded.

CDR3aa: CAWWILGGETQYF
CDR3nt: TGTGCCTGGTGGATCCTGGGGGGGGAGACCCAGTACTTC
j_gene: TRBJ2-5
v_gene: TRBV30
abundance: -
d_gene: TRBD2

CDR3aa: CSAIPNYGYTF
CDR3nt: TGCAGTGCTATCCCGAACTATGGCTACACCTTC
j_gene: TRBJ1-2
v_gene: TRBV20-1
abundance: -
d_gene: -

CDR3aa: CAWTVLPTGSGELFF
CDR3nt: TGTGCCTGGACCGTTCTCCCTACAGGGTCCGGGGAGCTGTTTTTT
j_gene: TRBJ2-2
v_gene: TRBV30
abundance: once
d_gene: -

CDR3aa: CASSTDRRYGYTF
CDR3nt: TGTGCCAGCAGTACTGACAGAAGATATGGCTACACCTTC
j_gene: TRBJ1-2
v_gene: TRBV27
abundance: -
d_gene: -

CDR3aa: CASSQEQQGGQPQHF
CDR3nt: TGCGCCAGCAGCCAAGAACAACAGGGTGGCCAGCCCCAGCATTTT
j_gene: TRBJ1-5
v_gene: TRBV4-3
abundance: -
d_gene: -

CDR3aa: CASTLTGNTEAFF
CDR3nt: TGTGCCAGCACCCTGACAGGGAACACTGAAGCTTTCTTT
j_gene: TRBJ1-1
v_gene: TRBV12-3/TRBV12-4
abundance: -
d_gene: -

CDR3aa: CASSILPGGSYEQYF
CDR3nt: TGTGCCAGTAGTATCTTGCCCGGGGGCTCCTACGAGCAGTACTTC
j_gene: TRBJ2-7
v_gene: TRBV19
abundance: -
d_gene: -

CDR3aa: CASSLGQGAFIGGELFF
CDR3nt: TGTGCCAGCAGCTTGGGACAGGGGGCATTCATTGGCGGGGAGCTGTTTTTT
j_gene: TRBJ2-2
v_gene: TRBV7-8
abundance: -
d_gene: TRBD1

CDR3aa: CASSQGGGTGGYEQYF
CDR3nt: TGCGCCAGCAGCCAAGGAGGGGGGACAGGGGGCTACGAGCAGTACTTC
j_gene: TRBJ2-7
v_gene: TRBV4-3
abundance: -
d_gene: TRBD1

CDR3aa: CASSRQGGQPQHF
CDR3nt: TGTGCCAGCAGCCGACAGGGAGGCCAGCCCCAGCATTTT
j_gene: TRBJ1-5
v_gene: TRBV2
abundance: -
d_gene: TRBD1

CDR3aa: CASSPDRAHGYTF
CDR3nt: TGTGCCAGCTCCCCTGACAGGGCTCATGGCTACACCTTC
j_gene: TRBJ1-2
v_gene: TRBV18
abundance: -
d_gene: TRBD1